These 29 T cell receptor beta chains came from one sample sequenced in a study of blood T cell repertoires in COVID-19. Data came from immunoSEQ multiplex PCR; TCRdb stores just in-frame clones and leaves some out. The sample lists about 250,000 clones; 85% to 90% were seen once. The sample taken for sequencing was peripheral blood. The origin of the receptors is an elderly man with acute or convalescent COVID-19.

The rearrangement joins TRBV5-1 to TRBJ2-3, with 9 positions matching TRBD2. Germline-derived CDR1 and CDR2 are SGHRS and YFSETQ. This CDR3 is 15 amino acids long. J lost 0 bases, V lost 6 bases, and 5 bases had no gene match. CDR3 sequence reads: CASKETSGSTDTQYF. The CDR3 DNA reads TGCGCCAGCAAAGAGACTAGCGGTAGCACAGATACGCAGTATTTT.

The V and J genes are TRBV3-1 (or the pseudogene TRBV3-2) and TRBJ2-2; D unresolved. Trimming left V 0 bases short and J 3 bases short, with 20 bases between. The CDR3 extends over 19 amino acids. Germline CDR1 is LGHDT and CDR2 is YNNKEL (reference sequence). CDR3 in DNA: TGTGCCAGCAGCCAAGATCTGGGTAAATCGCTACGGGACACCGGGGAGCTGTTTTTT. Protein product: CASSQDLGKSLRDTGELFF.

The chain recombines TRBV29-1 with TRBJ1-2; D gene uncertain. Trimming cost V 3 bases and J 7 bases, with 9 bases left between them. There are 11 residues in the CDR3. Germline loops: CDR1 SQVTM, CDR2 ANQGSEA. The CDR3 DNA reads TGCAGCGTTGACCAGGAGGGTGGCTACACCTTC. It codes for CSVDQEGGYTF.

The chain uses TRBV10-3 and TRBJ2-3; D is undetermined. Germline V lookup: CDR1 ENHRY, CDR2 SYGVKD. The CDR3 is 15 residues long. Trimming removed 0 bases from V and 0 bases from J, with 7 bases in between. Here the CDR3 DNA reads TGTGCCATCAGTGAGTCCCCCTCTAGCACAGATACGCAGTATTTT. Protein: CAISESPSSTDTQYF.

The rearrangement uses TRBV6-5 and TRBJ1-2; maybe TRBD1 (5 bases). Trimming stripped 0 bases from V and 4 bases from J, with 12 bases between. Germline V lookup: CDR1 MNHEY, CDR2 SVGAGI. CDR3 length: 15 residues. The DNA of the CDR3 is TGTGCCAGCAGTTACTCAGGGGTTGGGTTCTATGGCTACACCTTC. It yields the protein CASSYSGVGFYGYTF.

The chain links TRBV24-1 to TRBJ2-5, with 12 bases that match TRBD1. V gave up 3 bases and J gave up 5 bases; unmatched junction bases: 9. Germline values: CDR1 KGHDR, CDR2 SFDVKD. The CDR3 contains 17 residues. The CDR3 nucleotides read TGTGCCACCAGTGATAACCGGGACAGGGGGCTGGAGGAGACCCAGTACTTC. As protein: CATSDNRDRGLEETQYF.

The chain recombines TRBV14 with TRBJ2-7; weak D call: TRBD1 (6 bases). CDR3 size: 14 residues. Germline values: CDR1 SGHDN, CDR2 FVKESK. V gave up 1 base and J gave up 3 bases, with 10 bases separating them. This chain's CDR3 is CASSQGQVVYEQYF. CDR3 sequence (DNA): TGTGCCAGCAGCCAAGGACAGGTAGTCTACGAGCAGTACTTC.

CDR3 coding DNA: TGTGCCAGCAGTTACACACAGGGGGAATATGGCTACACCTTC. Translation gives CASSYTQGEYGYTF. The V gene is TRBV6-5, the J gene TRBJ1-2; 8 bases map to TRBD1. The CDR3 sequence is 14 residues long. V trimming: 2 bases; J trimming: 5 bases; junction bases outside the gene matches: 4. Looked up from germline, CDR1 is MNHEY and CDR2 is SVGAGI.

The chain employs TRBV6-6 and TRBJ1-1; unclear D gene. The length of the CDR3 is 14 residues. Germline loops: CDR1 MNHNY, CDR2 SVGAGI (reference sequence). Trimming removed 2 bases from V and 1 base from J, with 8 bases in between. The CDR3 DNA reads as TGTGCCAGCAGTTACAACAGTCAGAACACTGAAGCTTTCTTT. Translating it yields CASSYNSQNTEAFF.

This clone was seen a few times. The chain uses TRBV13 and TRBJ1-5, with 8 bases aligning to TRBD1. CDR3 size: 15 residues. Trimming at V came to 5 bases and at J to 2 bases, leaving 5 bases not matched to a gene. Germline CDR1 is PRHDT and CDR2 is FYEKMQ (reference sequence). In DNA form, the CDR3 reads TGTGCCAGCAGCCTCGGACAGGGTGGCAATCAGCCCCAGCATTTT. Its translation: CASSLGQGGNQPQHF.

A single count supports this clone. The chain couples TRBV7-2 to TRBJ2-1; 13 nucleotides line up with TRBD2. Germline V gene sequence: CDR1 SGHTA, CDR2 FQGNSA. The V and J ends lost 5 bases and 9 bases, in that order; junction bases with no gene match: 7. The CDR3 runs 15 residues. Here the CDR3 reads CASSLTSGRATEQFF. As DNA, the CDR3 is TGTGCCAGCAGCCTTACTAGCGGGAGGGCCACTGAGCAGTTCTTC.

This clone was counted a single time. The V gene is TRBV5-6, the J gene TRBJ2-3; D might be TRBD2 (5 bases). The CDR3 is 16 amino acids. Between the trimmed V and J ends, which lost 5 bases and 0 bases, there was a span of 16 bases. Germline assignment: CDR1 SGHDT and CDR2 YYEEEE. The CDR3 DNA follows: TGTGCCAGCAGACATATAGAGCGGTCTAGCACAGATACGCAGTATTTT. As protein: CASRHIERSSTDTQYF.

This rearrangement joins TRBV6-5 to TRBJ2-5, with TRBD1 matching over 10 bases. The CDR3 covers 14 residues. Germline assignment: CDR1 MNHEY and CDR2 SVGAGI. With V trimmed by 3 bases and J by 5 bases, 3 bases remained unmatched. The CDR3 here is CASSYTTGGETQYF. The CDR3 DNA follows: TGTGCCAGCAGTTATACGACAGGGGGCGAGACCCAGTACTTC.

The V gene is TRBV6-1, the J gene TRBJ2-7; D is ambiguous. Germline assignment: CDR1 MNHNS and CDR2 SASEGT. Trimming pared 2 bases from V and 0 bases from J, leaving 14 bases between. This CDR3 is built from 16 residues. DNA of the CDR3: TGTGCCAGCAGTGAATATGGTCAGGTTCCCTCCTACGAGCAGTACTTC. Translation gives CASSEYGQVPSYEQYF.

This chain joins TRBV7-9 and TRBJ1-3, with 9 nucleotides matching TRBD1. The CDR3 covers 18 residues. V shed 7 bases, J shed 2 bases, and the junction held 15 bases outside the gene matches. CDR1 and CDR2 (germline): SEHNR, FQNEAQ (reference sequence). The CDR3 region is CASNSEVQGAKAGNTIYF. The CDR3 bases are TGTGCCAGCAACTCCGAAGTACAGGGGGCTAAGGCTGGAAACACCATATATTTT.

The chain combines TRBV4-3 with TRBJ2-1; the match to TRBD2 covers 8 bases. The V gene end was trimmed by 1 base and the J gene end by 8 bases; junction bases not matched to a gene: 4. Germline CDR1 and CDR2: LGHNA and YSLEER. The CDR3 has 14 residues. Here the CDR3 reads CASSQGLGRDEQFF. Written as DNA, the CDR3 is TGCGCCAGCAGCCAAGGCCTCGGGAGGGATGAGCAGTTCTTC.

This chain joins TRBV6-5 and TRBJ1-3; no definite D call. There are 13 residues in the CDR3. With 10 bases removed from V and 4 bases from J, the gap between germline ends came to 14 bases. CDR1 and CDR2 from the germline V gene are MNHEY and SVGAGI. CDR3 sequence: CATTRVGGNTIYF. DNA of the CDR3: TGTGCCACCACTAGGGTGGGAGGAAACACCATATATTTT.

The gene calls are TRBV29-1 and TRBJ1-1; D ambiguous. This CDR3 contains 13 residues. Germline values: CDR1 SQVTM, CDR2 ANQGSEA. Trimming left V 5 bases short and J 0 bases short, with 10 bases between. CDR3 sequence: CSVLRPMNTEAFF. The CDR3 nucleotides read TGCAGCGTTCTCAGGCCTATGAACACTGAAGCTTTCTTT. Based on the CDR3 plus reference TRBV29-1 and TRBJ1-1, the full variable domain is SAVISQKPSRDICQRGTSLTIQCQVDSQVTMMFWYRQQPGQSLTLIATANQGSEATYESGFVIDKFPISRPNLTFSTLTVSNMSPEDSSIYLCSVLRPMNTEAFFGQGTRLTVV.

The chain carries TRBV18 and TRBJ2-3; 13 bases are shared with TRBD2. The CDR3 runs 18 residues. Germline-derived CDR1 and CDR2 are KGHSH and LQKENI. V dropped 3 bases and J dropped 4; count of bases not matched to a gene: 10. CDR3 region: CASSPPSGLAGAADTQYF. The CDR3 DNA is TGTGCCAGCTCACCGCCCTCAGGACTAGCGGGAGCTGCAGATACGCAGTATTTT.

This chain connects TRBV18 to TRBJ1-2; 7 positions match TRBD1. This CDR3 has 12 residues. V shed 6 bases and J 7 bases; nucleotides not matched to a gene: 5. Per the germline V gene, CDR1 is KGHSH and CDR2 is LQKENI. In DNA form, the CDR3 reads TGTGCCAGCTCCATCGGGACAGTTGGCTACACCTTC. Translation: CASSIGTVGYTF.

V usage is TRBV6-6 and J usage is TRBJ2-2; D call uncertain. This CDR3 contains 15 residues. Germline-derived CDR1 and CDR2 are MNHNY and SVGAGI (reference sequence). Trimming took 0 bases from V and 4 from J, leaving 9 bases between them. This CDR3 reads CASSYSWATTGELFF. DNA for the CDR3: TGTGCCAGCAGTTACTCTTGGGCCACCACCGGGGAGCTGTTTTTT.

The V call is TRBV9, the J call TRBJ2-1; no clear D gene. The CDR3 has 16 residues. Trimming took 4 bases from V and 4 from J, leaving 18 bases between them. Germline loops: CDR1 SGDLS, CDR2 YYNGEE. This CDR3 is CASSSSHPLGYNEQFF. DNA for the CDR3: TGTGCCAGCAGCTCATCCCACCCGCTAGGTTACAATGAGCAGTTCTTC.

The rearrangement links TRBV19 to TRBJ2-7; 7 bases fit TRBD2. The germline gives CDR1 LNHDA, CDR2 SQIVND (reference sequence). The CDR3 runs to 16 residues. With V trimmed by 4 bases and J by 5 bases, 14 bases remained unmatched. For the CDR3, the DNA is TGTGCCAGTAGTACGCTAGCGGTCCCTATTAGGGACGAGCAGTACTTC. This encodes CASSTLAVPIRDEQYF.

The genes are TRBV27 and TRBJ1-2; D is unresolved. The CDR3 sequence is 13 residues long. Trimming stripped 3 bases from V and 8 bases from J, with 13 bases between. Germline V gives CDR1 MNHEY, CDR2 SMNVEV (reference sequence). The CDR3 reads CASSFNRESGYTF. CDR3 bases: TGTGCCAGCAGTTTTAACCGGGAGAGCGGCTACACCTTC.

This chain links TRBV7-3 with TRBJ1-5; tentatively, D is TRBD1 (6 bases). Germline CDR1 SGHTA, CDR2 FQGTGA. The CDR3 loop spans 14 amino acids. V was clipped by 5 bases and J by 3 bases, with 11 bases between them. Here the CDR3 reads CASSQGTVNQPQHF. DNA of the CDR3: TGTGCCAGCAGCCAGGGGACGGTCAATCAGCCCCAGCATTTT.

The count of this clone is one. CDR3 DNA: TGTGCCAGCAGCCCCGGGAGGGGTGGCTACGAGCAGTACTTC. It specifies CASSPGRGGYEQYF. The gene calls are TRBV11-2 and TRBJ2-7, with TRBD2 identical over 8 bases. CDR1 is SGHAT and CDR2 is FQNNGV in the germline V gene. Germline trimming cut 5 bases from V and 3 bases from J; bases unmatched to any gene: 6. The CDR3 has 14 residues.

This clone came up a few times. V and J are TRBV20-1 and TRBJ1-2; D is uncertain. In germline, CDR1 is DFQATT, CDR2 SNEGSKA (reference sequence). CDR3 length: 11 residues. Trimming stripped 1 base from V and 8 bases from J, with 8 bases between. The CDR3 region has the DNA TGCAGTGCTAGAGGAGTGTTGGGCTACACCTTC. Translating gives CSARGVLGYTF.

This rearrangement joins TRBV24-1 to TRBJ1-5; TRBD1 matches 11 bases. J was trimmed by 2 bases and V by 5 bases; bases with no gene match: 19. Germline V gives CDR1 KGHDR, CDR2 SFDVKD. The CDR3 sequence is 21 residues long. The CDR3 reads CATSGTGGGQGAILGNQPQHF. In nucleotides, the CDR3 is TGTGCCACCAGTGGGACCGGTGGTGGACAGGGGGCGATTCTCGGCAATCAGCCCCAGCATTTT.

This clone has only one observation. J is TRBJ1-6 and V is TRBV19, with a possible D match to TRBD1 (6 bases). Trimming removed 5 bases from V and 0 bases from J, with 14 bases in between. The CDR3 loop spans 17 amino acids. CDR1 LNHDA and CDR2 SQIVND come from the germline V gene (reference sequence). CDR3 DNA: TGTGCCAGTAGTTGGGACAAACGAAGCTCCTATAATTCACCCCTCCACTTT. Its protein is CASSWDKRSSYNSPLHF.